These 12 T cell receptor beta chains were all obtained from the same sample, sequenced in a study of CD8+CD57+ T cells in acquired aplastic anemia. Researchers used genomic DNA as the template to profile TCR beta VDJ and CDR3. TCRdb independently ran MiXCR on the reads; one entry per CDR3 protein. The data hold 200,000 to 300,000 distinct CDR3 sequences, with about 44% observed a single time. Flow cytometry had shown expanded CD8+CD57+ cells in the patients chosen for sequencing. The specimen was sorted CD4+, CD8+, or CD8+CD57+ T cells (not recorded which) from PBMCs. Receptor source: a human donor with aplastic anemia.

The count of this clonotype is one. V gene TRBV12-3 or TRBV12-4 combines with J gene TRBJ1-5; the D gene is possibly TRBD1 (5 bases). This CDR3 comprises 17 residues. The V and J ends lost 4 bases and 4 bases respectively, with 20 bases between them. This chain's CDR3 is CASSWASGQGANQPQHF. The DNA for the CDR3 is TGTGCCAGCAGTTGGGCAAGCGGGCAGGGCGCTAATCAGCCCCAGCATTTT.

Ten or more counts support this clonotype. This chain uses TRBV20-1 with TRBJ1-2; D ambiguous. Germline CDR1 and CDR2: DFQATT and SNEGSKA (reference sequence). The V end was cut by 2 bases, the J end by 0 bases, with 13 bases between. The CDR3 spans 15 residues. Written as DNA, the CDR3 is TGCAGTGCTAGAATAAGTACAGAGACTAACTATGGCTACACCTTC. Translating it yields CSARISTETNYGYTF.

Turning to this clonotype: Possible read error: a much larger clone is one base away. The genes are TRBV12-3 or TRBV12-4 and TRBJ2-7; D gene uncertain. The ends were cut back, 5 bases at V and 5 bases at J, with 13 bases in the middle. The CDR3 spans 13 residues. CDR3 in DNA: TGTGCCAGCAGTCCCCAGGATACCCACGAGCAGTACTTC. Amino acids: CASSPQDTHEQYF.

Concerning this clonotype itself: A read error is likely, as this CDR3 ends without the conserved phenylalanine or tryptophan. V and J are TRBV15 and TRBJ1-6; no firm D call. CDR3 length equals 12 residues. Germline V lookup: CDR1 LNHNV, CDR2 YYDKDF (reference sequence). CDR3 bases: TGTGCCAGCAGCCTGGCTAATTCACCCCTCCACTCT. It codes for CASSLANSPLHS.

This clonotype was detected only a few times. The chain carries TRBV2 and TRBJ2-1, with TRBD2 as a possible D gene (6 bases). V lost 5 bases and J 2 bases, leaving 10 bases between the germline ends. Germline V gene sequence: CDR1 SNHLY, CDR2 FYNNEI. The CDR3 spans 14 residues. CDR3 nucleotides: TGTGCCAGCAGTTCTGGCGGGACCTACAATGAGCAGTTCTTC. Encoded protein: CASSSGGTYNEQFF.

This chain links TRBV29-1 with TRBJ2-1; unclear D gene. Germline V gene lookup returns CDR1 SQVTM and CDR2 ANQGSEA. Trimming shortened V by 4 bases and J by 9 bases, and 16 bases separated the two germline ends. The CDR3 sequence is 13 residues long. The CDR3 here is CSVVRAGRGEQFF. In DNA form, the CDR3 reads TGCAGCGTTGTAAGAGCCGGGCGAGGTGAGCAGTTCTTC.

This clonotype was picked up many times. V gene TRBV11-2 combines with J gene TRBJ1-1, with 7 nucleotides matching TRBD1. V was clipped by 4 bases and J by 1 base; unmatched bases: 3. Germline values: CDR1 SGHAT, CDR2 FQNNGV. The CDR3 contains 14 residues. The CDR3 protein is CASSSGQTNTEAFF. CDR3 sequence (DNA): TGTGCCAGCAGCTCGGGACAGACGAACACTGAAGCTTTCTTT.

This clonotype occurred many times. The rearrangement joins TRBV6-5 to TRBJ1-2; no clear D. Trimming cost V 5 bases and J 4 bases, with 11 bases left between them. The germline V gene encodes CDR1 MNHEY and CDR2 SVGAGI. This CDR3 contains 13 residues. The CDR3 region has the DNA TGTGCCAGCAGTCTGGATGCTGTCTATGGCTACACCTTC. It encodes CASSLDAVYGYTF.

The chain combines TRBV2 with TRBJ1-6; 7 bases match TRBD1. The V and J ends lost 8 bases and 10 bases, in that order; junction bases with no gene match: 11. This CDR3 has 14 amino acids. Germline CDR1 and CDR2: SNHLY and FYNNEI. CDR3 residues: CASGGTRGRSPLHF. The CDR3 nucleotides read TGTGCCAGCGGGGGGACGAGGGGGCGATCACCCCTCCACTTT.

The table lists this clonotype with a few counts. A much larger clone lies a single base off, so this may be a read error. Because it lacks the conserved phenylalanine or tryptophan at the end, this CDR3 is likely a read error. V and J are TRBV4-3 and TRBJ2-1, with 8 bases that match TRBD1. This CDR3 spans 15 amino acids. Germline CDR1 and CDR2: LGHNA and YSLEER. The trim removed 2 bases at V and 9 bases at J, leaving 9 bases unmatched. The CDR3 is CASSQSITGTGEQFI. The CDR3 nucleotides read TGCGCCAGCAGCCAATCGATTACAGGGACAGGTGAGCAGTTCATC.

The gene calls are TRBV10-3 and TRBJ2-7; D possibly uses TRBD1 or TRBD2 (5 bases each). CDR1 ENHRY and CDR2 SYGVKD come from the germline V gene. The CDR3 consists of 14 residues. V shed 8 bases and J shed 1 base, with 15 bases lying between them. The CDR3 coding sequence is TGTGCCATCTCGGCCGGTTGGGGGTCCTACGAGCAGTACTTC. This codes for CAISAGWGSYEQYF.

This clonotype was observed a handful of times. The CDR3: CSASGPADTDTQYF. The CDR3 region has the DNA TGCAGTGCTAGTGGGCCCGCCGACACAGATACGCAGTATTTT. The chain is built from TRBV20-1 and TRBJ2-3; D unclear. Between the trimmed V and J ends, which lost 3 bases and 2 bases, there was a span of 12 bases. Per the germline V gene, CDR1 is DFQATT and CDR2 is SNEGSKA (reference sequence). The CDR3 length is 14 residues.